These T cell receptor beta chains were read from a single sample in a study of CD8+CD57+ T cells in acquired aplastic anemia. TCRdb redid the calling of the reads with MiXCR, one entry per CDR3 protein. The profile covers around 170,000 distinct CDR3 sequences, with around half appearing a single time and under 3.5% taken by the ten largest. Sequenced: sorted CD4+, CD8+, or CD8+CD57+ T cells (not recorded which) from PBMCs. The source is a human donor with aplastic anemia. The CDR3 runs from the conserved cysteine through the conserved F or W.

>TRBV11-2
CASSLLQAPGELFF
>TRBV5-1
CASSPWTSGHTDTQYF
>TRBV14
CASSPMTGINSPLHF
>TRBV29-1
CSVDGGYTF
>TRBV10-3
CAISESAVQGVGVGYTF
>TRBV7-2
CASSPLYEQYF
>TRBV10-3
CAITAAGPNTGELVF
>TRBV7-7
CASSKDRAAWTYF
>TRBV29-1
CSVETGQKLFF
>TRBV29-1
CSVELGGADTQYF
>TRBV9
CASSELAHEQFF
>TRBV6-5
CASSYRTGRDEKLFF
>TRBV6-1
CASSQPGQFNEQFF
>TRBV7-3
CASSLDGGQPQHF
>TRBV7-9
CASSSGTGIGEQFF
>TRBV6-5
CASSYPQGMNTEAFF
>TRBV25-1
CASRSTSDEQYF
>TRBV5-1
CASSLARESTDTQYF
>TRBV29-1
CSVEGSGGQGEQYF
>TRBV29-1
CSVEGDRGQTQYF
>TRBV29-1
CSGRQGDTEAFF
>TRBV12-3/TRBV12-4
CASSLANNRSPLHF
>TRBV2
CASSERWGAVQETQYF
>TRBV2
CASTLGTGEQSF
>TRBV19
CASSIKTRDQPQYF
>TRBV19
CASSGGTSSNQPQHF
>TRBV6-2/TRBV6-3
CASSRSDSPLHF
>TRBV2
CASRSAGWPQPQHF
>TRBV6-1
CASSDRISPLHF
>TRBV6-4
CASSEQVNTEAFF
>TRBV2
CASRRDRGSGNTIYF
>TRBV4-3
CASSQFLAGEVEQFF
>TRBV11-3
CASSFGVSYNEQFF
>TRBV12-3/TRBV12-4
CASSATETGNTEAFF
>TRBV7-6
CASRPGGREKLFF
>TRBV6-5
CASSQKFAGANVLTF
>TRBV24-1
CATSDKGDSQETQYF
>TRBV7-6
CASSLVLGLGTGELFF
>TRBV20-1
CSASQRGQGNGELFF
>TRBV18
CASSPWGETQYF
>TRBV15
CATSRDDSGTGYF
>TRBV7-2
CASSSGKFNTEAFF
>TRBV2
CASSETGFGEKLFF
>TRBV15
CATSLIAGAIVNEQFF
>TRBV25-1
CASSESGRGRYNSPLHF
>TRBV27
CASSPDRGHEQYF
>TRBV19
CASRESGGAGSRVNTEAFF
>TRBV7-9
CASTHLRGGRNTEAFF